Given below is one T cell receptor beta chain in context. The table lists this clone with a count of one. There is no known antigen for this receptor. Base qualities are not provided; no much larger clone lies one nucleotide away. This entry belongs to a study of graft-versus-host responses after intestinal transplantation (dated by TCRdb to the early 2020s). In terms of the full investigation: Recipients received multivisceral, liver-intestinal, or isolated intestinal transplants. All recipients received anti-thymocyte globulin induction followed by maintenance tacrolimus and steroids for two to four years. After intestinal transplantation, graft-versus-host and host-versus-graft alloreactive T cell clones in the graft, circulation and bone marrow were tracked using bulk TCR-beta CDR3 sequencing. To identify alloreactive clones, pre-transplant mixed lymphocyte reaction products were sequenced and then compared with unstimulated pre-transplant donor and recipient T cells. The cohort enrolled under 25 intestinal transplant recipients including one retransplant, and a few patients lacking pretransplant specimens were excluded. A peak of at least 4% donor T cells among recipient peripheral blood mononuclear cells was the definition used for donor T cell macrochimerism. Instead of going to the commercial service, samples from a few later patients were sequenced in-house on an Illumina MiSeq and processed with MiXCR.

The time point label corresponds to: cells obtained before transplantation from donor or recipient. CD3+CD4+ and CD3+CD8+ populations were FACS-sorted from unstimulated pre-transplant donor and recipient cells taken from spleen or lymph nodes. From the cysteine through the phenylalanine, the CDR3 covers 15 amino acids. Kept here is only the CDR3 DNA, which spans 45 bases and is read in frame from base 1. Study-wide conclusions, independent of this receptor: Patients with donor T cell macrochimerism had high GvH to HvG T cell clonal ratios in their allografts. The conclusions were limited by the relatively low number and heterogeneity of the intestinal transplant patients. Peak levels of circulating GvH clones were associated with declines in HvG clones early after transplant. GvH clones turned up in recipient bone marrow, with some appearing earlier in ileal mucosa or blood, a pattern consistent with an intestinal mucosal origin.

Preparation of the library involved the immunoSEQ multiplex PCR assay. For most patients, genomic DNA was isolated with the Qiagen DNeasy Blood and Tissue Kit and shipped frozen to Adaptive Biotechnologies for TCR sequencing. For most patients, genomic DNA was subjected to high-throughput TCR-beta CDR3 sequencing by Adaptive Biotechnologies. Regarding the original processing steps: TCR sequencing data for some 19 patients were retrieved from Adaptive's ImmunoSEQ software; a few other patients were processed with MiXCR and VDJtools. To correct CD4 versus CD8 sorting errors, any sequence found in both subsets at a frequency ratio below 5:1 was removed. CDR3 nucleotide sequences shared between donor and recipient were removed because their origin could not be assigned. At least 2-fold expansion over unstimulated cells and a minimum CFSE-low frequency of 0.002% (template counts) or 0.001% (read counts) were required for clones to be classified as alloreactive. Mappable clones were those detected in sequenced pre-transplant spleen, lymph node, or MLR CFSE-low populations of the donor or recipient. The cumulative frequency of alloreactive clones was calculated as a percentage of all sequences, weighted by copy number. Held by TCRdb, this immuneACCESS table contains in-frame sequences only and omits some clones. Under half of the omission traces to an unresolved V gene where checked; the cause of the rest is unknown. The V and J calls and clone size were taken over from that table, and D and trimming were inferred from the DNA. The sample table lists 55,000 to 85,000 clones, 80% to 90% of them with a count of one. The ten top clones hold 2% to 3% of the sample.

Sequenced material: unstimulated CD8+ T cells sorted from spleen or lymph node cells, taken before intestinal transplant. Recombination joined TRBV21-1 with TRBJ2-5; whether TRBD2, the table's D call, matches the DNA was not checked. TRBV21-1 is tagged as a pseudogene. This clonotype was sampled from a human donor who received an intestinal transplant. The CDR3 region: CASSRTPDCQETQYF. In nucleotides, the sequence is TGTGCCAGCAGCCGCACCCCGGACTGCCAAGAGACCCAGTACTTC.